The rows below give T cell receptor beta chains drawn from one sample of a study of shared clonotypes between healthy human individuals. Sequenced by immunoSEQ multiplex PCR; TCRdb stores in-frame clones only, minus some. The sample records around 2,000,000 clones, about 95% being singletons. Sequenced: naive CD8+ T cells sorted from blood. All receptors derive from a man in his late teens or twenties in good health. Both conserved end residues are part of each CDR3. A D gene is named only where the DNA matches it firmly. A row's size may be missing; if present it is once, few, many or a size class.

TRBD1	few	TRBJ1-2	TRBV4-1	CASSQDPGGGYTF	TGCGCCAGCAGCCAAGACCCAGGGGGTGGCTACACCTTC
TRBD1	.	TRBJ2-7	TRBV19	CASSSDRDEQYF	TGTGCCAGTAGTAGCGACAGGGACGAGCAGTACTTC
.	.	TRBJ1-5	TRBV4-1	CASSQVIGSIQPQHF	TGCGCCAGCAGCCAAGTTATAGGCAGTATTCAGCCCCAGCATTTT
.	.	TRBJ1-5	TRBV28	CASSLVQPSSQPQHF	TGTGCCAGCAGTTTAGTACAGCCTTCAAGTCAGCCCCAGCATTTT
.	.	TRBJ1-6	TRBV27	CASSPGTVSYNSPLHF	TGTGCCAGCAGTCCCGGGACCGTCTCCTATAATTCACCCCTCCACTTT
.	.	TRBJ2-1	TRBV10-2	CASSGEVSTGNNEQFF	TGCGCCAGCAGTGGGGAAGTGTCCACTGGGAACAATGAGCAGTTCTTC
TRBD1	.	TRBJ2-7	TRBV9	CASSSGTASSYEQYF	TGTGCCAGCAGCTCCGGGACAGCGAGCTCCTACGAGCAGTACTTC
.	.	TRBJ1-2	TRBV4-1	CASSQGLNYTF	TGCGCCAGCAGCCAAGGGTTGAACTACACCTTC
.	.	TRBJ2-2	TRBV9	CASSPGGATGELFF	TGTGCCAGCAGCCCAGGGGGGGCGACCGGGGAGCTGTTTTTT
TRBD1	.	TRBJ2-7	TRBV2	CASSESEDRLYYEQYF	TGTGCCAGCAGTGAAAGTGAGGACAGGCTATACTACGAGCAGTACTTC
.	.	TRBJ2-5	TRBV7-9	CASSPMGETQYF	TGTGCCAGCAGCCCCATGGGTGAGACCCAGTACTTC
TRBD2	.	TRBJ2-7	TRBV13	CASSSQGGLAASYEQYF	TGTGCCAGCAGCTCACAGGGCGGACTAGCGGCATCCTACGAGCAGTACTTC
.	.	TRBJ2-3	TRBV9	CASSVEGSGFTDTQYF	TGTGCCAGCAGCGTAGAAGGGAGCGGCTTCACAGATACGCAGTATTTT
TRBD1	once	TRBJ1-2	TRBV4-3	CASSQDPGQGATGYTF	TGCGCCAGCAGCCAAGATCCAGGACAGGGGGCGACTGGCTACACCTTC
.	once	TRBJ1-5	TRBV21-1	CASSQKGDRRGYSNQPQHF	TGTGCCAGCAGCCAAAAGGGGGACAGGAGGGGCTATAGCAATCAGCCCCAGCATTTT
.	.	TRBJ2-5	TRBV19	CASSIGAVQETQYF	TGTGCCAGTAGTATAGGCGCAGTTCAAGAGACCCAGTACTTC
.	.	TRBJ1-1	TRBV10-2	CASSGTLNTEAFF	TGCGCCAGCAGCGGGACTTTGAACACTGAAGCTTTCTTT
.	once	TRBJ2-7	TRBV4-1	CASSPRRGAPYEQYF	TGCGCCAGCAGCCCCCGTCGGGGAGCACCCTACGAGCAGTACTTC
.	.	TRBJ2-3	TRBV5-4	CASSPQRSADTQYF	TGTGCCAGCAGCCCACAAAGGTCTGCAGATACGCAGTATTTT
.	.	TRBJ2-7	TRBV9	CASSVGQTYEQYF	TGTGCCAGCAGCGTAGGGCAGACCTACGAGCAGTACTTC
.	.	TRBJ2-3	TRBV13	CASSSRGLAVISTDTQYF	TGTGCCAGCAGCTCCCGGGGGCTAGCGGTGATTAGCACAGATACGCAGTATTTT
TRBD2	.	TRBJ2-3	TRBV6-1	CASSEFDVGTSGLDTQYF	TGTGCCAGCAGTGAATTCGATGTTGGGACTAGCGGCCTAGATACGCAGTATTTT
TRBD1	once	TRBJ2-7	TRBV5-4	CASSFWAGGYEQYF	TGTGCCAGCAGCTTTTGGGCAGGGGGCTACGAGCAGTACTTC
TRBD1	.	TRBJ2-7	TRBV27	CASSPTGTGRDYEQYF	TGTGCCAGCAGTCCGACTGGGACAGGGCGGGACTACGAGCAGTACTTC
.	once	TRBJ1-1	TRBV30	CAWSVPGAAFF	TGTGCCTGGAGTGTTCCAGGGGCGGCTTTCTTT
.	.	TRBJ1-2	TRBV6-5	CASSSTRGNGYTF	TGTGCCAGCAGTTCGACACGGGGGAATGGCTACACCTTC
TRBD1	.	TRBJ2-7	TRBV9	CASSVGWDRAYEQYF	TGTGCCAGCAGCGTAGGGTGGGACAGAGCCTACGAGCAGTACTTC
TRBD1	.	TRBJ2-7	TRBV6-5	CASSFGRGYYEQYF	TGTGCCAGCAGTTTCGGCAGGGGGTACTACGAGCAGTACTTC
.	.	TRBJ1-5	TRBV6-1	CASSEGIRGLDQPQHF	TGTGCCAGCAGTGAAGGAATCAGGGGATTGGATCAGCCCCAGCATTTT
.	.	TRBJ2-1	TRBV5-6	CASSFDYNEQFF	TGTGCCAGCAGCTTTGACTATAATGAGCAGTTCTTC
.	.	TRBJ2-7	TRBV4-1	CASSHAAGKTYEQYF	TGCGCCAGCAGCCACGCGGCAGGCAAGACCTACGAGCAGTACTTC
.	.	TRBJ1-1	TRBV7-9	CASSQEKQGRDTEAFF	TGTGCCAGCAGCCAAGAAAAACAGGGACGGGACACTGAAGCTTTCTTT
.	.	TRBJ1-1	TRBV4-1	CASSQETPLNTEAFF	TGCGCCAGCAGCCAAGAAACTCCTCTGAACACTGAAGCTTTCTTT
.	.	TRBJ1-1	TRBV6-5	CASSYSSGGGTEAFF	TGTGCCAGCAGTTACTCATCTGGGGGCGGCACTGAAGCTTTCTTT
.	once	TRBJ2-5	TRBV5-4	CASSNRGNLQETQYF	TGTGCCAGCAGCAATCGGGGCAACCTCCAAGAGACCCAGTACTTC
TRBD1	.	TRBJ1-3	TRBV5-6	CASSLGQGRWTIYF	TGTGCCAGCAGCTTAGGACAGGGCCGTTGGACCATATATTTT
.	.	TRBJ2-2	TRBV7-9	CASSPQQGETGELFF	TGTGCCAGCAGCCCGCAACAGGGTGAAACCGGGGAGCTGTTTTTT
.	.	TRBJ2-7	TRBV28	CASSPGSYEQYF	TGTGCCAGCAGTCCTGGGTCCTACGAGCAGTACTTC
.	.	TRBJ1-2	TRBV4-1	CASSHITLRSYGYTF	TGCGCCAGCAGCCATATAACTCTAAGGAGCTATGGCTACACCTTC
.	few	TRBJ1-5	TRBV19	CASSSRDSNQPQHF	TGTGCCAGTAGTTCCAGGGATAGCAATCAGCCCCAGCATTTT